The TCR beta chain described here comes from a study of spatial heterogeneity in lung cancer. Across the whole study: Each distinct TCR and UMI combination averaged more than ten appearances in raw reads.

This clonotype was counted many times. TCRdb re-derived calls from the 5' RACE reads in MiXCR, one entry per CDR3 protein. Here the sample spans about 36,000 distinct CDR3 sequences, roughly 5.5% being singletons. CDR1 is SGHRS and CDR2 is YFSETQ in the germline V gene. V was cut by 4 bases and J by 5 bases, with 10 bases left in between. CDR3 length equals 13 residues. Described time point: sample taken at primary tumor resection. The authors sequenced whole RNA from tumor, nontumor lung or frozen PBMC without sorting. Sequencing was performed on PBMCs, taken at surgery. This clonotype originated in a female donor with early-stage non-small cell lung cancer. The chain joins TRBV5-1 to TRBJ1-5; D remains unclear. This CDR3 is CASSADQDQPQHF. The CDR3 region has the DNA TGCGCCAGCAGCGCGGATCAGGATCAGCCCCAGCATTTT.